This T cell receptor (beta chain) was sequenced for a study of cytomegalovirus exposure and HLA in healthy donors. The study, taken as a whole, reports: It has been reported that TCR beta sequences accurately predicted the HLA-A and HLA-B alleles of most subjects.

The donors (healthy individuals) were bone marrow donors. About this clone: Antigen: not known.

60 Vbeta and 13 Jbeta primers were used in PCR. Sequencing used immunoSEQ multiplex PCR; TCRdb keeps in-frame clones, though not all of them. Found here are around 150,000 clones, more than 70% of them singletons; the top ten hold about 1.8%. This CDR3 spans 15 amino acids. Germline V CDR1 and CDR2: SGHRS, YFSETQ. The J segment lost 3 bases and the V segment lost 5 bases, leaving 10 bases of the junction unmatched. Sequencing was done on a sample of PBMCs. This chain uses TRBV5-1 with TRBJ2-7; 8 bases agree with TRBD1. The sequence derives from a woman between 35 and 50 years old in good health and CMV-seronegative. The chain's CDR3 is CASSRYQGALYEQYF. CDR3 in DNA: TGCGCCAGCAGTCGATACCAGGGGGCTCTCTACGAGCAGTACTTC.